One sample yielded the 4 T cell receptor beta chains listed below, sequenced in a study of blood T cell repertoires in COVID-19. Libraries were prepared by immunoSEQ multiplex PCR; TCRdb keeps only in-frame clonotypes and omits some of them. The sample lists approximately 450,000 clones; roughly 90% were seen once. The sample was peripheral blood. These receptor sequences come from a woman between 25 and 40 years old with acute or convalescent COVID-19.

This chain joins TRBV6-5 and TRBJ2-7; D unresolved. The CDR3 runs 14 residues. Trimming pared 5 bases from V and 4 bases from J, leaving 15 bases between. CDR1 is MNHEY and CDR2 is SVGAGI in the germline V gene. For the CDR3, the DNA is TGTGCCAGCAGTCCTCCGGGTCAGATGTACGAGCAGTACTTC. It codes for CASSPPGQMYEQYF.

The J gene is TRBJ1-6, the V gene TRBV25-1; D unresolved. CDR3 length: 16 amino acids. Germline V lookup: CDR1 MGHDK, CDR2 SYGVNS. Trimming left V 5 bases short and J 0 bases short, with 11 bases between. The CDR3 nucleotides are TGTGCCAGCAGTCCCGGACTAAGCTCCTATAATTCACCCCTCCACTTT. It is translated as CASSPGLSSYNSPLHF.

This CDR3 reads CSVEHGPYEQYF. In nucleotides, the CDR3 is TGCAGCGTTGAACATGGGCCCTACGAGCAGTACTTC. The V gene is TRBV29-1, the J gene TRBJ2-7, with D unclear. The CDR3 extends over 12 amino acids. Germline V gene sequence: CDR1 SQVTM, CDR2 ANQGSEA. V was pared by 2 bases and J by 2 bases, with 7 bases between.

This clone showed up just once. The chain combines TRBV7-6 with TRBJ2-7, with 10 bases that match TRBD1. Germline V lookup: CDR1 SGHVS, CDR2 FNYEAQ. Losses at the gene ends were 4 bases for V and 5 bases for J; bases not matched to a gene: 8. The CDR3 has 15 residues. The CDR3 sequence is CASSYQDRGAHEQYF. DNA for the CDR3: TGTGCCAGCAGCTATCAGGACAGGGGGGCCCACGAGCAGTACTTC.